The 20 T cell receptor beta chains given below trace back to one sample, sequenced in a study of regulatory T cells in long-lasting Graves disease (dated by TCRdb to 2020 to 2022). The method behind the library was multiplex PCR. The run used an Illumina HiSeq 4000. iRepertoire HTBI primers and Arm-PCR amplification of CDR3 regions were used to construct TCR beta libraries. The raw public reads went through TCRdb reprocessing: fastp at Q25, MiXCR clone calling, in-frame beta chains kept. Records with the same CDR3 protein are collapsed into one entry carrying the most frequent genes and DNA. This sample gives 300,000 to 500,000 distinct CDR3 sequences in total; more than 20% of them show up just once. 20% to 25% of the sample lies in the top ten. The sample's time point label, in plain terms: persistent/refractory GD, antithyroid drugs over 5 years with positive TRAb. For both TCR sequencing and RNA sequencing, RNA was extracted from PBMCs in TRIzol.

Source: peripheral blood mononuclear cells (PBMCs), taken when the disease was refractory, from a patient treated with antithyroid drugs. All receptors derive from a female donor with Graves disease.

This clonotype was seen repeatedly, ten times or more. The CDR3 spells CASSLELRGSYEQYF. The CDR3 DNA reads TGTGCCAGCAGCTTAGAGTTGCGGGGTTCCTACGAGCAGTACTTC. The chain uses TRBV11-2 and TRBJ2-7; the D gene is possibly TRBD2 (6 bases). Trimming stripped 0 bases from V and 1 base from J, with 10 bases between. The V gene's germline CDR1 is SGHAT and CDR2 FQNNGV. CDR3 length: 15 residues.

This chain joins TRBV27 and TRBJ2-2, with D possibly TRBD1 on 5 matching bases. The germline V gene has CDR1 MNHEY and CDR2 SMNVEV (reference sequence). V gave up 4 bases and J gave up 5 bases, with 11 bases separating them. The CDR3 spans 14 residues. DNA for the CDR3: TGTGCCAGCAGTTCAGGGCCCGCAACCGGGGAGCTGTTTTTT. It is translated as CASSSGPATGELFF.

For the CDR3, the DNA is TGCAGCGTTGAAGTAGGAGGGGGCCCAGATACGCAGTATTTT. Its protein is CSVEVGGGPDTQYF. This chain joins TRBV29-1 and TRBJ2-3, with D possibly TRBD1 on 7 matching bases. With 1 base removed from V and 4 bases from J, the gap between germline ends came to 12 bases. The CDR3 sequence is 14 residues long. CDR1 and CDR2 (germline): SQVTM, ANQGSEA.

The chain has TRBV10-3 and TRBJ2-7, with 7 bases that match TRBD2. Germline values: CDR1 ENHRY, CDR2 SYGVKD. V shed 0 bases, J shed 2 bases, and the junction held 4 bases outside the gene matches. The CDR3 consists of 15 residues. The CDR3 region is CAISESGLAAYEQYF. As DNA, the CDR3 is TGTGCCATCAGTGAGTCTGGGCTAGCGGCCTACGAGCAGTACTTC.

A few counts support this clonotype. With a far larger clone one base away, a read error is the likely cause. In DNA, the CDR3 is TGTGCCAGCGGACTGTCCGGGCTACATAAGCAGTACTTC. It is translated as CASGLSGLHKQYF. The chain uses TRBV7-9 and TRBJ2-7; possibly TRBD2 for D (5 bases). V was trimmed by 8 bases and J by 8 bases, leaving 19 bases between them. The CDR3 has 13 residues. Germline CDR1 reads SEHNR; CDR2 reads FQNEAQ (reference sequence).

This clonotype was observed many times. V is TRBV7-2 and J is TRBJ2-7; D gene uncertain. The V end lost 5 bases, the J end lost 7 bases, and 21 bases lay between the germline ends. This CDR3 is 15 amino acids long. Germline lookup yields CDR1 SGHTA and CDR2 FQGNSA. The CDR3 sequence is CASSNLNMGMKEQYF. The CDR3 coding sequence is TGTGCCAGCAGCAACCTGAATATGGGGATGAAAGAGCAGTACTTC.

Only a few counts were recorded for this clonotype. The V call is TRBV29-1, the J call TRBJ1-2, with a weak D call TRBD1 (5 bases). Germline V gene data show CDR1 as SQVTM and CDR2 as ANQGSEA. The CDR3 length is 16 residues. V was shortened by 0 bases and J by 4 bases, with 18 bases between the two germline ends. CDR3 residues: CSVEDYGGVLTYGYTF. The CDR3 DNA follows: TGCAGCGTTGAAGATTACGGAGGGGTTTTGACCTATGGCTACACCTTC.

This clonotype was observed many times. This rearrangement joins TRBV6-2 or TRBV6-3 to TRBJ2-7; D remains unclear. The CDR3 is 15 residues long. Germline V gene data show CDR1 as MNHEY and CDR2 as SVGEGT. Deletions cut 0 bases from V and 3 bases from J, with 12 bases between. The CDR3 DNA reads TGTGCCAGCAGTTACTCATCGTTCGTTAGCTACGAGCAGTACTTC. Its protein is CASSYSSFVSYEQYF.

The V gene is TRBV29-1, the J gene TRBJ1-2; no clear D. The germline V and J ends were trimmed by 4 bases and 0 bases, with 6 bases remaining between them. CDR3 length: 12 residues. Germline V gives CDR1 SQVTM, CDR2 ANQGSEA. This CDR3 is CSVGDSNYGYTF. The CDR3 bases are TGCAGCGTTGGAGACTCTAACTATGGCTACACCTTC.

This clonotype occurred many times. CDR3 in DNA: TGTGCCAGCAGTTTATGGGGGGGCCGGCCCCAGCATTTT. Its protein is CASSLWGGRPQHF. The chain couples TRBV28 to TRBJ1-5; TRBD1 is a possible D gene (6 bases). The CDR3 runs to 13 residues. V lost 0 bases and J 9 bases, leaving 9 bases between the germline ends. Looked up from germline, CDR1 is MDHEN and CDR2 is SYDVKM. Looking up the rest from reference TRBV28 and TRBJ1-5 gives the full variable domain: DVKVTQSSRYLVKRTGEKVFLECVQDMDHENMFWYRQDPGLGLRLIYFSYDVKMKEKGDIPEGYSVSREKKERFSLILESASTNQTSMYLCASSLWGGRPQHFGDGTRLSIL.

In its sample, this clonotype was seen many times. The chain has TRBV11-2 and TRBJ1-6; TRBD1 matches 8 bases. Germline trimming cut 0 bases from V and 11 bases from J; bases unmatched to any gene: 3. Germline values: CDR1 SGHAT, CDR2 FQNNGV. The CDR3 runs 14 residues. CDR3 nucleotides: TGTGCCAGCAGCTTAGACGGACAGGGCCCACCCCTCCACTTT. It encodes CASSLDGQGPPLHF.

This clonotype was seen ten or more times. The J gene is TRBJ1-4, the V gene TRBV27; D call uncertain. Trimming pared 6 bases from V and 8 bases from J, leaving 16 bases between. The CDR3 runs 14 residues. CDR1 is MNHEY, CDR2 SMNVEV, per germline (reference sequence). The CDR3, as DNA: TGTGCCAGCAGGCAGACCCCTAATTACGAAAAACTGTTTTTT. This gives the protein CASRQTPNYEKLFF.

This clonotype was seen more than once but under ten times. The chain couples TRBV20-1 to TRBJ2-7; D gene ambiguous. CDR3 length: 13 residues. Germline V gene data show CDR1 as DFQATT and CDR2 as SNEGSKA (reference sequence). Trimming left V 3 bases short and J 3 bases short, with 12 bases between. The CDR3 coding sequence is TGCAGTGCTAGGGGGTACAGAAACTACGAGCAGTACTTC. Translating it yields CSARGYRNYEQYF.

This clonotype was counted a few times. The chain has TRBV6-2 or TRBV6-3 and TRBJ2-6; a weak D match, TRBD1 (5 bases). The germline V gene encodes CDR1 MNHEY and CDR2 SVGEGT. The V end lost 0 bases, the J end lost 4 bases, and 10 bases lay between the germline ends. The CDR3 consists of 16 residues. In DNA, the CDR3 is TGTGCCAGCAGTTACTCGGCAGGGTTAGGGGCCAACGTCCTGACTTTC. It encodes CASSYSAGLGANVLTF.

The rearrangement joins TRBV28 to TRBJ2-5; 15 bases map to TRBD2. The CDR3 runs 19 residues. After removal of 3 bases from V and 4 bases from J, the junction contained 12 bases not matched to a gene. The germline gives CDR1 MDHEN, CDR2 SYDVKM. The CDR3 DNA follows: TGTGCCAGCAGTTTGGACGGGACTAGCGGGAGGTCTTCTCTAGAGACCCAGTACTTC. Amino acid sequence: CASSLDGTSGRSSLETQYF. The entire variable domain, with the rest obtained from reference TRBV28 and TRBJ2-5, is as follows: DVKVTQSSRYLVKRTGEKVFLECVQDMDHENMFWYRQDPGLGLRLIYFSYDVKMKEKGDIPEGYSVSREKKERFSLILESASTNQTSMYLCASSLDGTSGRSSLETQYFGPGTRLLVL.

The rearrangement uses TRBV6-1 and TRBJ1-4; no firm D call. V was shortened by 9 bases and J by 3 bases, with 14 bases between the two germline ends. This CDR3 has 14 amino acids. Per the germline V gene, CDR1 is MNHNS and CDR2 is SASEGT. The CDR3 here is CASRSLAANEKLFF. As DNA, the CDR3 is TGTGCCAGTAGGTCGCTCGCTGCTAATGAAAAACTGTTTTTT.

A few counts support this clonotype. The chain carries TRBV7-2 and TRBJ1-1, with no clear D. This CDR3 has 14 residues. The V end lost 3 bases, the J end lost 5 bases, and 13 bases lay between the germline ends. Germline V gives CDR1 SGHTA, CDR2 FQGNSA. CDR3 protein: CASSFEPSGTEAFF. The DNA of the CDR3 is TGTGCCAGCAGCTTCGAGCCGTCAGGAACTGAAGCTTTCTTT.

This clonotype was detected many times. This chain uses TRBV29-1 with TRBJ2-7, with 9 nucleotides matching TRBD2. The V gene end was trimmed by 3 bases and the J gene end by 1 base; junction bases not matched to a gene: 4. From germline, CDR1 is SQVTM and CDR2 ANQGSEA. This CDR3 has 14 amino acids. CDR3 sequence reads: CSVEVSGGSYEQYF. As DNA, the CDR3 is TGCAGCGTTGAGGTTAGCGGGGGTTCCTACGAGCAGTACTTC.

This rearrangement joins TRBV11-2 to TRBJ2-7; D call uncertain. Germline V lookup: CDR1 SGHAT, CDR2 FQNNGV. V was cut by 0 bases and J by 3 bases, with 9 bases left in between. This CDR3 is 14 amino acids long. For the CDR3, the DNA is TGTGCCAGCAGCTTAGATGAGTGGTTCTACGAGCAGTACTTC. Encoded protein: CASSLDEWFYEQYF. Drawing the rest from reference TRBV11-2 and TRBJ2-7, the complete variable domain is EAGVAQSPRYKIIEKRQSVAFWCNPISGHATLYWYQQILGQGPKLLIQFQNNGVVDDSQLPKDRFSAERLKGVDSTLKIQPAKLEDSAVYLCASSLDEWFYEQYFGPGTRLTVT.

This sequence joins TRBV7-2 and TRBJ2-3, with D unresolved. Germline lookup yields CDR1 SGHTA and CDR2 FQGNSA. The length of the CDR3 is 14 residues. V gave up 1 base and J gave up 1 base, with 6 bases separating them. CDR3 nucleotide sequence: TGTGCCAGCAGCTTAGACGTCGGCACAGATACGCAGTATTTT. This codes for CASSLDVGTDTQYF.